The next 6 T cell receptor beta chains were all read from a single sample in a study of cytotoxic CD8 clonotypes in ibrutinib-treated CLL. Only in-frame clones appear in the TCRdb table, and some are missing; sequencing was by immunoSEQ multiplex PCR. This sample has fewer than 45,000 clones, with roughly 70% found just once. This specimen consisted of PBMCs, obtained at disease progression, from a patient treated with ibrutinib. These receptors were taken from a human donor with chronic lymphocytic leukemia.

V and J are TRBV4-1 and TRBJ1-2; no clear D. The CDR3 loop spans 17 amino acids. Germline CDR1 MGHRA, CDR2 YSYEKL. V was pared by 4 bases and J by 8 bases, with 26 bases between. CDR3 protein: CASSPRWEGTILGGYTF. The CDR3 nucleotides are TGCGCCAGCAGCCCAAGGTGGGAGGGTACAATACTTGGGGGCTACACCTTC.

This clone appeared a few times. The chain carries TRBV27 and TRBJ1-6, with D unresolved. The CDR3 sequence is 14 residues long. V was shortened by 2 bases and J by 10 bases, with 12 bases between the two germline ends. The germline V gene encodes CDR1 MNHEY and CDR2 SMNVEV (reference sequence). Written as DNA, the CDR3 is TGTGCCAGCAGTTTAGAGGGCCTAAGGTCACCCCTCCACTTT. Residues: CASSLEGLRSPLHF.

This clone was found a few times. The chain recombines TRBV9 with TRBJ1-1, with unresolved D. CDR1 is SGDLS and CDR2 is YYNGEE in the germline V gene. The CDR3 is made up of 10 amino acids. CDR3 sequence (DNA): TGTGCTACACGGAGCACTGAAGCTTTCTTT. Translation gives CATRSTEAFF. The complete variable domain, with remaining parts taken from reference TRBV9 and TRBJ1-1, reads DSGVTQTPKHLITATGQRVTLRCSPRSGDLSVYWYQQSLDQGLQFLIQYYNGEERAKGNILERFSAQQFPDLHSELNLSSLELGDSALYFCATRSTEAFFGQGTRLTVV.

This clone has just one count. The chain is built from TRBV5-1 and TRBJ1-1; 7 bases line up with TRBD1. Trimming at V came to 4 bases and at J to 0 bases, leaving 12 bases not matched to a gene. CDR1 and CDR2 (germline): SGHRS, YFSETQ. The CDR3 runs to 17 residues. CDR3 residues: CASSPPGQSLMNTEAFF. The CDR3, as DNA: TGCGCCAGCAGCCCACCGGGACAGAGTCTTATGAACACTGAAGCTTTCTTT. Based on the CDR3 plus reference TRBV5-1 and TRBJ1-1, the full variable domain is KAGVTQTPRYLIKTRGQQVTLSCSPISGHRSVSWYQQTPGQGLQFLFEYFSETQRNKGNFPGRFSGRQFSNSRSEMNVSTLELGDSALYLCASSPPGQSLMNTEAFFGQGTRLTVV.

This sequence joins TRBV4-1 and TRBJ2-3; D gene unclear. The CDR3 contains 16 residues. Germline CDR1 is MGHRA and CDR2 is YSYEKL. The V gene lost 1 base and the J gene lost 3 bases, with 14 bases spanning the gap. The CDR3 DNA reads TGCGCCAGCAGCCAAGCTGGCCGGCCCGCGACAGATACGCAGTATTTT. Translated, it gives CASSQAGRPATDTQYF.

The chain carries TRBV2 and TRBJ2-2; D is unclear. Per germline, CDR1 SNHLY and CDR2 FYNNEI. The ends were cut back, 5 bases at V and 5 bases at J, with 9 bases in the middle. This CDR3 is 13 amino acids long. The chain's CDR3 is CASSFLETGELFF. The CDR3 coding sequence is TGTGCCAGCAGTTTCTTGGAAACCGGGGAGCTGTTTTTT. The full variable domain, rest sourced from reference TRBV2 and TRBJ2-2, is EPEVTQTPSHQVTQMGQEVILRCVPISNHLYFYWYRQILGQKVEFLVSFYNNEISEKSEIFDDQFSVERPDGSNFTLKIRSTKLEDSAMYFCASSFLETGELFFGEGSRLTVL.